The clone carrying this T cell receptor (beta chain) was picked up one time. The data were obtained in a study of blood T cell repertoires in COVID-19. On the study more broadly: Samples came from the United States, Italy and Spain, spanning acute and convalescent COVID-19. In each case, the material was cDNA or gDNA derived from T cells, B-cell-depleted T cells, or PBMCs.

The V and J ends lost 1 base and 0 bases respectively, with 10 bases between them. Germline lookup yields CDR1 LGHDT and CDR2 YNNKEL (reference sequence). The CDR3 length is 16 residues. Assay: immunoSEQ multiplex PCR; the TCRdb copy retains only in-frame clones and omits some. The sample carries 200,000 to 250,000 clones, approximately 87% recorded once. The sample consisted of PBMCs or T cells enriched from blood (not recorded which). This receptor was obtained from a woman in her forties or fifties in a cohort exposed to, infected with or recovered from COVID-19 (not recorded which). The chain is built from TRBV3-1 (or the pseudogene TRBV3-2) and TRBJ2-4; D may be TRBD2 (5 bases). The CDR3 nucleotides read TGTGCCAGCAGCCAAGTGTCAGGACTAGCCAAAAACATTCAGTACTTC. Protein product: CASSQVSGLAKNIQYF.